The 19 T cell receptor beta chains reported below all come from one sample, sequenced in a study of Graves' ophthalmopathy and Graves' hyperthyroidism. Amplified material comprised TCR beta CDR3 regions derived from RNA transcripts. The first round was an RT-PCR with HTBI primers, and the second round was a multiplex PCR. Each CDR3 protein is one row after TCRdb ran MiXCR on the multiplex PCR reads. The table records 680,000 or so distinct CDR3 sequences, approximately 22% of them present only once. The sequencing sample was made of peripheral blood. The receptors here all came from a woman under 30 with stable Graves' hyperthyroidism. Some clones in this sample may be carry-over from other donors' samples.

This clonotype was recorded at least ten times. V is TRBV4-1 and J is TRBJ1-2, with D possibly matching TRBD1 (5 bases). This CDR3 spans 15 amino acids. The germline CDR1 and CDR2 sequences are MGHRA and YSYEKL. V lost 6 bases and J lost 2, with 16 bases in between. CDR3 in DNA: TGCGCCAGCAGTCACTTTCGGGGGAACAACTATGGCTACACCTTC. Its translation is CASSHFRGNNYGYTF.

The chain uses TRBV12-3 or TRBV12-4 and TRBJ2-5; D not resolved. The CDR3 contains 13 residues. V shed 3 bases and J shed 4 bases, with 9 bases lying between them. CDR3 coding DNA: TGTGCCAGCAGTTTGCAGCTAGGAGAGACCCAGTACTTC. Translating it yields CASSLQLGETQYF.

This clonotype was counted between two and nine times. The V gene is TRBV7-2, the J gene TRBJ1-3, with D possibly matching TRBD1 (5 bases). Germline V CDR1 and CDR2: SGHTA, FQGNSA. V was shortened by 5 bases and J by 0 bases, with 26 bases between the two germline ends. CDR3 length: 20 residues. DNA of the CDR3: TGTGCCAGCAGCGGCAACCCACGGGACGGCGACCCCGGCTCTGGAAACACCATATATTTT. Its protein is CASSGNPRDGDPGSGNTIYF.

This rearrangement joins TRBV20-1 to TRBJ2-7, with 7 bases identical to TRBD1. Trimming at V came to 6 bases and at J to 8 bases, leaving 22 bases not matched to a gene. Germline lookup yields CDR1 DFQATT and CDR2 SNEGSKA (reference sequence). CDR3 length equals 16 residues. The CDR3 bases are TGCAGTGCGAGTACCTTGGGACAGAGGGGGCTCGGCAAGCAGTACTTC. This gives the protein CSASTLGQRGLGKQYF.

The rearrangement links TRBV28 to TRBJ1-5, with D possibly being TRBD1 (5 bases). This CDR3 is 13 amino acids long. Trimming shortened V by 7 bases and J by 4 bases, and 11 bases separated the two germline ends. The germline gives CDR1 MDHEN, CDR2 SYDVKM. The CDR3 sequence: CASNPWGNQPQHF. The CDR3 coding sequence is TGTGCCAGCAACCCCTGGGGGAATCAGCCCCAGCATTTT. The entire variable domain, with the rest obtained from reference TRBV28 and TRBJ1-5, is as follows: DVKVTQSSRYLVKRTGEKVFLECVQDMDHENMFWYRQDPGLGLRLIYFSYDVKMKEKGDIPEGYSVSREKKERFSLILESASTNQTSMYLCASNPWGNQPQHFGDGTRLSIL.

This clonotype was recorded a few times. A read error is possible here, since a much larger clone lies one base away. The rearrangement links TRBV30 to TRBJ2-5; D ambiguous. Germline CDR1 is GTSNPN and CDR2 is SVGIG (reference sequence). This CDR3 contains 13 residues. The chain's CDR3 is CARSNTFQETQYF. In DNA form, the CDR3 reads TGTGCCCGGAGTAACACTTTCCAAGAGACCCAGTACTTC. Complete variable domain (other parts from reference TRBV30 and TRBJ2-5): SQTIHQWPATLVQPVGSPLSLECTVEGTSNPNLYWYRQAAGRGLQLLFYSVGIGQISSEVPQNLSASRPQDRQFILSSKKLLLSDSGFYLCARSNTFQETQYFGPGTRLLVL.

The sample holds many counts of this clonotype. V is TRBV2 and J is TRBJ1-1, with TRBD1 identical over 7 bases. Germline trimming cut 6 bases from V and 4 bases from J; bases unmatched to any gene: 5. The length of the CDR3 is 13 residues. The germline gives CDR1 SNHLY, CDR2 FYNNEI. CDR3 DNA: TGTGCCAGCAGCGGTGACAGGGTCACTGAAGCTTTCTTT. This translates into CASSGDRVTEAFF.

The table lists this clonotype with a few counts. At one boundary the junction diverges from the germline segment, which might be a read error. The V call is TRBV7-2, the J call TRBJ2-2; D tentatively fits TRBD1 or TRBD2 (5 bases each). Germline V gene data show CDR1 as SGHTA and CDR2 as FQGNSA. The CDR3 sequence is 14 residues long. Here the CDR3 DNA reads TGTGCCAGCAGCTTAGAGGGGATTAACGGGGAGCTCTTTTTT. Its protein is CASSLEGINGELFF.

This chain joins TRBV6-5 and TRBJ1-2; weak D call: TRBD1 (6 bases). Germline V gene sequence: CDR1 MNHEY, CDR2 SVGAGI. The V end lost 7 bases, the J end lost 5 bases, and 17 bases lay between the germline ends. CDR3 length: 14 amino acids. The CDR3 here is CASKVRGLDYGYTF. The CDR3 DNA follows: TGTGCCAGCAAGGTCAGGGGTTTAGATTATGGCTACACCTTC.

This clonotype was seen a handful of times. The rearrangement links TRBV12-3 or TRBV12-4 to TRBJ2-5, with D possibly TRBD2 on 5 matching bases. The CDR3 extends over 13 amino acids. The V end was cut by 8 bases, the J end by 1 base, with 11 bases between. The CDR3 reads CASWAEGQETQYF. The CDR3, as DNA: TGTGCCAGCTGGGCAGAGGGCCAAGAGACCCAGTACTTC.

The rearrangement links TRBV5-1 to TRBJ2-5; 8 bases map to TRBD1. Germline CDR1 reads SGHRS; CDR2 reads YFSETQ. After removal of 4 bases from V and 6 bases from J, the junction contained 11 bases not matched to a gene. This CDR3 region has 15 residues. The CDR3: CASSPQWDRRKTQYF. The CDR3 DNA follows: TGCGCCAGCAGCCCACAATGGGACAGGCGAAAGACCCAGTACTTC.

Turning to this clonotype: At one of its ends the junction is not consistent with the germline gene, which may arise from a read error. The J gene is TRBJ2-5, the V gene TRBV27; no clear D. Germline lookup yields CDR1 MNHEY and CDR2 SMNVEV (reference sequence). The CDR3 has 12 residues. CDR3 protein: CPSSSLGETQYF. For the CDR3, the DNA is TGTCCCAGCAGTTCTCTGGGGGAGACCCAGTACTTC.

V gene TRBV18 combines with J gene TRBJ2-2; D is perhaps TRBD1 (6 bases). V lost 3 bases and J lost 3, with 14 bases in between. Germline V gives CDR1 KGHSH, CDR2 LQKENI. This CDR3 region has 16 residues. CDR3 residues: CASSPFPQGDTGELFF. Written as DNA, the CDR3 is TGTGCCAGCTCACCCTTTCCACAGGGTGACACCGGGGAGCTGTTTTTT.

The gene calls are TRBV12-3 or TRBV12-4 and TRBJ1-1; 9 nucleotides align to TRBD1. V dropped 3 bases and J dropped 6; count of bases not matched to a gene: 5. There are 14 residues in the CDR3. The CDR3 is CASSLIGTGSEAFF. CDR3 in DNA: TGTGCCAGCAGTTTGATAGGGACAGGGTCTGAAGCTTTCTTT.

The V and J genes are TRBV30 and TRBJ1-6; D is uncertain. The V end was cut by 2 bases, the J end by 0 bases, with 29 bases between. CDR1 is GTSNPN, CDR2 SVGIG, per germline (reference sequence). The CDR3 contains 22 residues. The CDR3 DNA reads as TGTGCCTGGAGTCCTCCCCAGAGGAGGGTTCCTATAACGAGCTCCTATAATTCACCCCTCCACTTT. Its protein product is CAWSPPQRRVPITSSYNSPLHF.

The chain carries TRBV27 and TRBJ1-1, with a possible D match to TRBD1 (5 bases). Trimming shortened V by 1 base and J by 1 base, and 19 bases separated the two germline ends. Germline values: CDR1 MNHEY, CDR2 SMNVEV (reference sequence). The CDR3 length is 18 residues. The CDR3: CASSLLFFEGPSNTEAFF. The DNA of the CDR3 is TGTGCCAGCAGTTTATTATTCTTTGAGGGACCCTCGAACACTGAAGCTTTCTTT.

This clonotype has a count of ten or more. The chain has TRBV2 and TRBJ2-5; D ambiguous. CDR1 and CDR2 from the germline V gene are SNHLY and FYNNEI. V lost 8 bases and J lost 2, with 9 bases in between. This CDR3 is built from 12 residues. The CDR3 bases are TGTGCCAGCGCCCCCGCACAAGAGACCCAGTACTTC. This translates into CASAPAQETQYF.

Ten or more counts support this clonotype. The V and J genes are TRBV12-3 or TRBV12-4 and TRBJ1-2; D gene uncertain. This CDR3 has 15 residues. V lost 7 bases, J lost 2 bases, and 17 bases lay in between. The DNA of the CDR3 is TGTGCCAGCATGGATGGCTACGCCGCAAACTATGGCTACACCTTC. It encodes CASMDGYAANYGYTF.

In its sample, this clonotype was seen many times. The rearrangement joins TRBV20-1 to TRBJ1-5, with a tentative D call TRBD1 (6 bases). The germline CDR1 and CDR2 sequences are DFQATT and SNEGSKA (reference sequence). The CDR3 runs to 15 residues. V shed 5 bases and J shed 1 base, with 15 bases lying between them. This CDR3 is CSAHSGAISNQPQHF. The CDR3 coding sequence is TGCAGTGCTCACTCAGGGGCAATAAGCAATCAGCCCCAGCATTTT.